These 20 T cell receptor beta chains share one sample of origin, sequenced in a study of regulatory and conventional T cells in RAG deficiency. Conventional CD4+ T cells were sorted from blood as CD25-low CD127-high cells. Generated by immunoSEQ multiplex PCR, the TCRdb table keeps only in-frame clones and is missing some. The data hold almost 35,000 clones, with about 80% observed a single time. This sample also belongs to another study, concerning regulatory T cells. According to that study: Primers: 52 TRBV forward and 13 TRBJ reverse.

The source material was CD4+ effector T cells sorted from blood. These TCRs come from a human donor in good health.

CDR3 bases: TGTGCCAGCAGCTTGGCCCCCGGGACAGGGGTACAGCCCCAGCATTTT. Its translation: CASSLAPGTGVQPQHF. This chain connects TRBV5-4 to TRBJ1-5, with 10 bases that match TRBD1. Looked up from germline, CDR1 is SGHNT and CDR2 is YYREEE (reference sequence). The CDR3 extends over 16 amino acids. Trimming took 0 bases from V and 7 from J; bases not matched to a gene: 7.

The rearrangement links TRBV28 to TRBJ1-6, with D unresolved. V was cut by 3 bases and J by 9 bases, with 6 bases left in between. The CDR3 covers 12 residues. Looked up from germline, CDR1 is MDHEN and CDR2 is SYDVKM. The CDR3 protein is CASSFEPSPLHF. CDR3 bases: TGTGCCAGCAGTTTCGAACCTTCACCCCTCCACTTT. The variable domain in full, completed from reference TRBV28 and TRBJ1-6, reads DVKVTQSSRYLVKRTGEKVFLECVQDMDHENMFWYRQDPGLGLRLIYFSYDVKMKEKGDIPEGYSVSREKKERFSLILESASTNQTSMYLCASSFEPSPLHFGNGTRLTVT.

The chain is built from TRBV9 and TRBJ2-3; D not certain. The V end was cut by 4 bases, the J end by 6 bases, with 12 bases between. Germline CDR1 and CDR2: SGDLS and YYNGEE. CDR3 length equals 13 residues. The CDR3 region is CASSSLPDDTQYF. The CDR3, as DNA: TGTGCCAGCAGCTCGCTCCCCGATGATACGCAGTATTTT.

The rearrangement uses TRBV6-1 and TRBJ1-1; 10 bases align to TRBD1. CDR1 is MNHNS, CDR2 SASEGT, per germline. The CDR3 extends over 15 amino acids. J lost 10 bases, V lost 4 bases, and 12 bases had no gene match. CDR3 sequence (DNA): TGTGCCAGCAGTGCCCAGAGACAGGGGGCGACATTAGCTTTCTTT. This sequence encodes CASSAQRQGATLAFF.

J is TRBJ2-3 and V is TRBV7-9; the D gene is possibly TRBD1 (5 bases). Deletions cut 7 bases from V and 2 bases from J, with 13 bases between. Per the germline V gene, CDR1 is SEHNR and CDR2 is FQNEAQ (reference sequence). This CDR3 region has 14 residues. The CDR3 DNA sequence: TGTGCCAGCAAGTGGGGCGAGCACACAGATACGCAGTATTTT. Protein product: CASKWGEHTDTQYF.

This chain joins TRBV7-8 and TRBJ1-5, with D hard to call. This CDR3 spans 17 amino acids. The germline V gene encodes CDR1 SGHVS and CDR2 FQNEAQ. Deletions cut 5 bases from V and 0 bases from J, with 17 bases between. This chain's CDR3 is CASSQAPRGTSNQPQHF. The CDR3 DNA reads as TGTGCCAGCAGCCAGGCGCCGCGGGGTACTAGCAATCAGCCCCAGCATTTT. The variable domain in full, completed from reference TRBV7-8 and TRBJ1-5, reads GAGVSQSPRYKVAKRGQDVALRCDPISGHVSLFWYQQALGQGPEFLTYFQNEAQLDKSGLPSDRFFAERPEGSVSTLKIQRTQQEDSAVYLCASSQAPRGTSNQPQHFGDGTRLSIL.

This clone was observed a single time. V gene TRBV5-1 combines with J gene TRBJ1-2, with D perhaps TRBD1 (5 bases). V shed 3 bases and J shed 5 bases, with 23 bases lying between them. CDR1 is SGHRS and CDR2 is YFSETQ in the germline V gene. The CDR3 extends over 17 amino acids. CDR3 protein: CASSSGGTNRYWYGYTF. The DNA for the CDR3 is TGCGCCAGCAGCTCGGGGGGGACGAACAGATACTGGTATGGCTACACCTTC. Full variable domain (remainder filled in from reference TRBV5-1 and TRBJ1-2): KAGVTQTPRYLIKTRGQQVTLSCSPISGHRSVSWYQQTPGQGLQFLFEYFSETQRNKGNFPGRFSGRQFSNSRSEMNVSTLELGDSALYLCASSSGGTNRYWYGYTFGSGTRLTVV.

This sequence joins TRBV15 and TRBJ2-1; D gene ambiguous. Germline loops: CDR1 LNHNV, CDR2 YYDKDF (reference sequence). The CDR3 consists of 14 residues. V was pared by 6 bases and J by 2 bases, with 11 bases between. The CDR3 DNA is TGTGCCACCAGGTTCGATCCTACCTACAATGAGCAGTTCTTC. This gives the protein CATRFDPTYNEQFF.

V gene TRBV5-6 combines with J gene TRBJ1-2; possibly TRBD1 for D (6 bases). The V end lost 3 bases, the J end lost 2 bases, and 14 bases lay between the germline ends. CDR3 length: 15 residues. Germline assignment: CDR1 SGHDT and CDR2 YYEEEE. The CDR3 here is CASSSVRQANYGYTF. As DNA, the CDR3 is TGTGCCAGCAGCTCCGTCAGACAGGCGAACTATGGCTACACCTTC. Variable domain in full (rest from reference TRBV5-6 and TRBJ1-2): DAGVTQSPTHLIKTRGQQVTLRCSPKSGHDTVSWYQQALGQGPQFIFQYYEEEERQRGNFPDRFSGHQFPNYSSELNVNALLLGDSALYLCASSSVRQANYGYTFGSGTRLTVV.

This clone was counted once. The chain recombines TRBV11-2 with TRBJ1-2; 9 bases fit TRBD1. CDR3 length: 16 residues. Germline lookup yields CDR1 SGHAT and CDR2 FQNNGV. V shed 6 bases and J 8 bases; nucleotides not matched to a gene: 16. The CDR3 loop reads CASSQDRGTALRGYTF. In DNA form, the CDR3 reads TGTGCCAGCAGTCAAGACAGGGGGACGGCGCTAAGGGGCTACACCTTC. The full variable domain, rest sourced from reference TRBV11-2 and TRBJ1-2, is EAGVAQSPRYKIIEKRQSVAFWCNPISGHATLYWYQQILGQGPKLLIQFQNNGVVDDSQLPKDRFSAERLKGVDSTLKIQPAKLEDSAVYLCASSQDRGTALRGYTFGSGTRLTVV.

CDR3 sequence (DNA): TGTGCCAGTATGGGAGAGACCCAGTACTTC. Protein product: CASMGETQYF. The J gene is TRBJ2-5, the V gene TRBV19; the D is unclear. V was shortened by 7 bases and J by 4 bases, with 4 bases between the two germline ends. The CDR3 is 10 residues long. In germline, CDR1 is LNHDA, CDR2 SQIVND (reference sequence).

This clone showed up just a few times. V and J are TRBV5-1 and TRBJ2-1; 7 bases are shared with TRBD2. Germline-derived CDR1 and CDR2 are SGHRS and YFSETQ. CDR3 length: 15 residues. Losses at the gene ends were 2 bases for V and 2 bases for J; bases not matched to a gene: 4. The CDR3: CASSFGGTAYNEQFF. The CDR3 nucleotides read TGCGCCAGCAGCTTCGGGGGGACGGCCTACAATGAGCAGTTCTTC.

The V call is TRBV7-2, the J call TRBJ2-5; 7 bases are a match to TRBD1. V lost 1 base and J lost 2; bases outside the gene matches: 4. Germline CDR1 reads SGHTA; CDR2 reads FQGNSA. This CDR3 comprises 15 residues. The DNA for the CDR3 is TGTGCCAGCAGCTTAGGGCAGGGGGTTCAAGAGACCCAGTACTTC. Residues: CASSLGQGVQETQYF.

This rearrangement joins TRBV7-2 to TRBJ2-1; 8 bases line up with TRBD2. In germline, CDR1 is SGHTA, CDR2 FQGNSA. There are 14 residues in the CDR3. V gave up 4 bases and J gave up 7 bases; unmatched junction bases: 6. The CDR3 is CASSSGGPWNEQFF. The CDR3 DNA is TGTGCCAGCAGCTCGGGGGGGCCGTGGAATGAGCAGTTCTTC. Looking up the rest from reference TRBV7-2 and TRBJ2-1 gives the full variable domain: GAGVSQSPSNKVTEKGKDVELRCDPISGHTALYWYRQSLGQGLEFLIYFQGNSAPDKSGLPSDRFSAERTGGSVSTLTIQRTQQEDSAVYLCASSSGGPWNEQFFGPGTRLTVL.

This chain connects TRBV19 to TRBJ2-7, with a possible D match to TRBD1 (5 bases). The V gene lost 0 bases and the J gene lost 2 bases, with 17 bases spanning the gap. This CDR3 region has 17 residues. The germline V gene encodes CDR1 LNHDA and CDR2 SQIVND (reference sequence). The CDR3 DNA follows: TGTGCCAGTAGTATAGAGGCTGTCTCAAGGGGCCCCTACGAGCAGTACTTC. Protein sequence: CASSIEAVSRGPYEQYF.

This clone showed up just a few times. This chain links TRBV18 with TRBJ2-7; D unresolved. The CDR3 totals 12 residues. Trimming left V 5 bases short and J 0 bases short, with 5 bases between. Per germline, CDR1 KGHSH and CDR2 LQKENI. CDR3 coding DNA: TGTGCCAGCTCAACCGTCTCCTACGAGCAGTACTTC. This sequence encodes CASSTVSYEQYF.

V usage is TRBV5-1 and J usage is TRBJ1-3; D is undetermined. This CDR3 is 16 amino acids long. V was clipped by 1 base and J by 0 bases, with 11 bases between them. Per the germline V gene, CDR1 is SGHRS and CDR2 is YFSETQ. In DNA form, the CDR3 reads TGCGCCAGCAGCTTGATCCCTCGCGCCTCTGGAAACACCATATATTTT. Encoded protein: CASSLIPRASGNTIYF.

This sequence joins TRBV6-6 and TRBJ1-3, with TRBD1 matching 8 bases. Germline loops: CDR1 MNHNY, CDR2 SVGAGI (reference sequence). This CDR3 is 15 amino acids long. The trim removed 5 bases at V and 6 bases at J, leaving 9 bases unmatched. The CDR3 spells CASSKMTGEANTIYF. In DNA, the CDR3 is TGTGCCAGCAGTAAAATGACAGGGGAAGCAAACACCATATATTTT.

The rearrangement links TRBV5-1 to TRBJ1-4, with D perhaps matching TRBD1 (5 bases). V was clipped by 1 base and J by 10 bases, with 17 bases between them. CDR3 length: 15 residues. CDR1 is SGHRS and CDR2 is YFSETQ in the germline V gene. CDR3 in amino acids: CASSLTKQGAAKLFF. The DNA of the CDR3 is TGCGCCAGCAGCTTGACTAAGCAGGGAGCCGCAAAACTGTTTTTT.

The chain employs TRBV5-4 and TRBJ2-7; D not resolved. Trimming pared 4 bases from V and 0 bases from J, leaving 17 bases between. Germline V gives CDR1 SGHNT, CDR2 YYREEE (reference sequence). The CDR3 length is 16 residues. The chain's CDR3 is CASSVDRLGGSYEQYF. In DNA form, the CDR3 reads TGTGCCAGCAGCGTGGACCGGTTGGGTGGCTCCTACGAGCAGTACTTC.